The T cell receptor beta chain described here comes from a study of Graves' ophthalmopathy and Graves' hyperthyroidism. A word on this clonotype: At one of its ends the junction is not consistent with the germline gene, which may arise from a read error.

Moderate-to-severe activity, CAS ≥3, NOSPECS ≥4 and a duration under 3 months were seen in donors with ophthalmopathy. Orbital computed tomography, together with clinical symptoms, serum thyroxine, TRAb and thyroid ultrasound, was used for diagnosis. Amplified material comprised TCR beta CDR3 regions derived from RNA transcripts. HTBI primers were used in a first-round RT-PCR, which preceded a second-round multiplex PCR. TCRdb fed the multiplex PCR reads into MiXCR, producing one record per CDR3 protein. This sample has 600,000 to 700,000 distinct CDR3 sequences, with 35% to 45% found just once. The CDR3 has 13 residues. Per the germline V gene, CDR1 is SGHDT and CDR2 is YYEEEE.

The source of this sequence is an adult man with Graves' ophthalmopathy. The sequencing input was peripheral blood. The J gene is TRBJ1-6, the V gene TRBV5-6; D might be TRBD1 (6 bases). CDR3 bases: TGTGCCAGCAGCTGGTCTGGACAGCCCCCCCCCCACTTT. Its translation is CASSWSGQPPPHF.